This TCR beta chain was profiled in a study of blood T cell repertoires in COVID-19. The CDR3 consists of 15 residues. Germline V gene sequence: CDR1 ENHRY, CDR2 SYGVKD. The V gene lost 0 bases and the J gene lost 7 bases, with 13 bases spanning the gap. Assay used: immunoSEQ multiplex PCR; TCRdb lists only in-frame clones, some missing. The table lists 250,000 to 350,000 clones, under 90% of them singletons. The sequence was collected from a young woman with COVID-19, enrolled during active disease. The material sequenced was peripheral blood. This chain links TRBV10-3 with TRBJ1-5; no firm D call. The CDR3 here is CAISESRAGEQPQHF. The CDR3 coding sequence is TGTGCCATCAGTGAGTCGCGGGCAGGAGAACAGCCCCAGCATTTT.